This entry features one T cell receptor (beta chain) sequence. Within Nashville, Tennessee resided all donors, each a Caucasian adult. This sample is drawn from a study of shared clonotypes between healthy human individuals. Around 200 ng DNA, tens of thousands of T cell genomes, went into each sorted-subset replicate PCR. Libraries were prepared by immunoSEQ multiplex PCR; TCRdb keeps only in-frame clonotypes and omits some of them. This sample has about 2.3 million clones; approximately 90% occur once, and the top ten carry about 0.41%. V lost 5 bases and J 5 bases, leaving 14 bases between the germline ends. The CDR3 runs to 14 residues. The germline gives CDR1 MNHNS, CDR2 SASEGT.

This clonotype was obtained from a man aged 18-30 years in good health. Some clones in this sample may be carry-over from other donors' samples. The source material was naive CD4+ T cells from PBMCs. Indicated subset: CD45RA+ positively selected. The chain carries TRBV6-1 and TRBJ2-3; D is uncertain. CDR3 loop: CASSFGPVEDTQYF. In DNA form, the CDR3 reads TGTGCCAGCAGTTTCGGCCCCGTCGAAGATACGCAGTATTTT.